Sequencing of this T cell receptor (beta chain) was carried out in a study of blood T cells in healthy people across ages. Next came a second PCR, run for about 7 to 12 cycles, which used a sample-barcoded 5' primer along with a J-beta primer mix. Every sample gave at least 3 million paired-end reads containing CDR3. One entry per CDR3 protein, called by TCRdb with MiXCR from the 5' RACE reads. The profile shows fewer than 1.5 million distinct CDR3 sequences, roughly 45% of them singletons. V shed 7 bases, J shed 7 bases, and the junction held 11 bases outside the gene matches. The CDR3 has 15 residues. Every participating donor contributed roughly 9.6 milliliters of peripheral blood through a draw.

This clonotype was obtained from a woman under 30 in good health. Specimen: blood. This chain links TRBV12-3 or TRBV12-4 with TRBJ2-3, with 10 nucleotides matching TRBD2. CDR3 DNA: TGTGCCAGCACCACCGGAGCTAGCGGGAGCCATACGCAGTATTTT. It encodes CASTTGASGSHTQYF.